The source of this TCR beta chain is a study of cytomegalovirus exposure and HLA in healthy donors. Study information: Genotyping showed less than 85% of almost 400 donors falling in the Caucasian-associated ancestry cluster. The study's findings and limits: In a later analysis, compared with equally common non-associated chains, HLA-associated beta chains were more expanded. For most TCR sequences rarity was the rule, although some public TCRs occurred in many donors.

Vbeta (60) and Jbeta (13) primers were used in the PCR. Libraries were prepared by immunoSEQ multiplex PCR; TCRdb keeps only in-frame clonotypes and omits some of them. The sample includes 200,000 to 250,000 clones, 70% seen only once; the top ten take about 3%. The germline gives CDR1 SGHAT, CDR2 FQNNGV. This CDR3 comprises 16 residues. The V segment lost 0 bases and the J segment 6 bases; nucleotides outside the gene matches: 9. To note about this clone: What it binds is unknown.

Material: PBMCs. The V gene is TRBV11-2, the J gene TRBJ2-7; 9 bases are a match to TRBD2. This clonotype was sampled from a man in his forties in good health and CMV-seropositive. The CDR3 spells CASSLDSGGGVSEQYF. The CDR3 coding sequence is TGTGCCAGCAGCTTAGATAGCGGCGGGGGGGTCTCCGAGCAGTACTTC.